This T cell receptor beta chain was found in a study of T-cell reconstitution after alpha-beta-depleted transplantation in children. Unique molecular identifiers featured in how the TCRbeta library was prepared. TCRdb ran MiXCR on the PCR reads and lists one entry per CDR3 protein. The data hold about 150,000 distinct CDR3 sequences, with over 8.5% observed a single time. Note on this clonotype: Its antigen is not known.

The V gene's germline CDR1 is LNHNV and CDR2 YYDKDF (reference sequence). This CDR3 spans 17 amino acids. Trimming stripped 3 bases from V and 4 bases from J, with 18 bases between. Findings of the study overall: Recipient T cells and thymic progenitors that survived were the source of the high TCRbeta diversity seen at day 60 in some patients. Newly produced T cells mostly accounted for T-cell counts and diversity one year post-transplant. Several hundred graft clones that had expanded were reportedly the source of alpha-beta T cells about two months after transplant.

This chain connects TRBV15 to TRBJ1-4; D remains ambiguous. The specimen was PBMCs, collected before TCRalphabeta/CD19-depleted stem cell transplant. The source of this sequence is a boy aged 2-9 years with acute myeloid leukemia, due to receive a stem cell transplant. The CDR3 loop is CATSSPPGATNNEKLFF. Written as DNA, the CDR3 is TGTGCCACCAGCAGCCCCCCCGGAGCGACCAATAATGAAAAACTGTTTTTT.